This T cell receptor (beta chain) was sequenced for a study of T-cell reconstitution after alpha-beta-depleted transplantation in children. There are a few counts of this clonotype. The V and J ends lost 3 bases and 0 bases respectively, with 9 bases between them. The CDR3 covers 14 residues. CDR1 is GTSNPN, CDR2 SVGIG, per germline (reference sequence). The TCRbeta library incorporated unique molecular identifiers. TCRdb fed the PCR reads into MiXCR, producing one record per CDR3 protein. The sample lists fewer than 550,000 distinct CDR3 sequences, about a tenth occurring once. The sequencing here drew on PBMCs from the stem cell graft donor, taken from the stem cell graft. The chain links TRBV30 to TRBJ1-5; D unclear. The source is a human donor who donated a stem cell graft to a child with acute myeloid leukemia. CDR3 DNA: TGTGCCTGGAGAGACGGATTTAGCAATCAGCCCCAGCATTTT. This encodes CAWRDGFSNQPQHF.